The clone carrying this T cell receptor beta chain was counted ten times or more. Unique molecular identifiers were incorporated into the prepared TCRbeta library. TCRdb reanalysed the PCR reads using MiXCR and keeps one entry per CDR3 protein. There are some 220,000 distinct CDR3 sequences in the sample; approximately 9.5% occur only once, and roughly 6.2% lies in the top ten. The entry originates in a study of T-cell reconstitution after alpha-beta-depleted transplantation in children. This CDR3 spans 17 amino acids. CDR1 is SGHDN and CDR2 is FVKESK in the germline V gene. V was pared by 5 bases and J by 1 base, with 20 bases between.

The sequenced sample was PBMCs from the stem cell graft donor, obtained from the stem cell graft. This TCR was sampled from a human donor who donated a stem cell graft to a child with acute lymphoblastic leukemia. The genes are TRBV14 and TRBJ1-1; perhaps TRBD1 as D (6 bases). The CDR3 loop reads CASSIRTGIGENTEAFF. CDR3 in DNA: TGTGCCAGCAGCATCCGAACAGGGATCGGGGAGAACACTGAAGCTTTCTTT.